This T cell receptor (beta chain) was captured by sequencing in a study of fetal regulatory T cell absence and autoimmunity. Across the whole study: The IPEX patients lacked clinical diabetes but had exocrine pancreas autoimmunity.

The study, taken as a whole, reports: Pancreas and cord blood did not differ much in TRB family usage. Pancreas TCRs were oligoclonally enriched versus cord blood, some clones over 85-fold.

The survey-level immunoSEQ assay was used. Profiling relied on immunoSEQ multiplex PCR, and the TCRdb table lists in-frame clones only, not all of them. The top ten hold approximately 1.9% of the sample, which has 95,000 or so clones, roughly 78% seen once. This clone was picked up a small number of times. Its matching antigen is unknown. The CDR3 extends over 12 amino acids. Per germline, CDR1 SEHNR and CDR2 FQNEAQ (reference sequence). Deletions cut 3 bases from V and 6 bases from J, with 9 bases between. The gene calls are TRBV7-9 and TRBJ2-7; no clear D. This receptor was taken from a male donor with IPEX syndrome. Sequencing used pancreas tissue. As DNA, the CDR3 is TGTGCCAGCAGCTTCCGATCTACCGAGCAGTACTTC. Translating gives CASSFRSTEQYF.